This paragraph reports one T cell receptor beta chain. Its antigen is unidentified. The data originate from a study of cytomegalovirus exposure and HLA in healthy donors. Overall study findings and caveats: A later analysis showed TCR association rates differing by HLA locus, peaking at DRB1 and lowest at HLA-C. TCR beta V- and J-gene trimming, according to a later analysis, was linked to a missense DCLRE1C variant. Accounts indicate the classifier identified cytomegalovirus status with strong specificity and sensitivity.

Germline-derived CDR1 and CDR2 are GTSNPN and SVGIG (reference sequence). This CDR3 comprises 14 residues. V trimming: 1 base; J trimming: 7 bases; junction bases outside the gene matches: 7. PCR involved 60 Vbeta and 13 Jbeta primers. Measured with immunoSEQ multiplex PCR; TCRdb has only the in-frame clones, and not every one. The table includes 180,000 or so clones, over 60% detected once. Source material: PBMCs. The clonotype comes from a female donor in good health and CMV-seronegative. This rearrangement joins TRBV30 to TRBJ1-1, with 9 bases matching TRBD1. The CDR3 loop is CAWSGTGDMGEAFF. CDR3 DNA: TGTGCCTGGAGTGGGACAGGGGATATGGGTGAAGCTTTCTTT.